This T cell receptor beta chain originates from a study of Tregs in tolerant kidney transplant recipients. Study observations and caveats: The small number of patients limits these findings pending further validation.

Thawed PBMCs were FACS-sorted into unstimulated CD4+CD25+CD127- regulatory T cells, CD4+CD25- non-regulatory cells, CD4 and CD8 cells. The V gene lost 0 bases and the J gene lost 8 bases, with 25 bases spanning the gap. The germline V gene has CDR1 LGHNA and CDR2 YNFKEQ. This CDR3 comprises 18 residues. Only in-frame clones appear in the TCRdb table, and some are missing; sequencing was by immunoSEQ multiplex PCR. The top ten clones hold around 5.2% of a sample with around 50,000 clones, 80% to 90% of them seen once. Concerning this clone itself: The antigen remains undetermined.

The V gene is TRBV4-2, the J gene TRBJ1-2, with D possibly being TRBD1 (5 bases). The receptor was derived from a human donor in good health. The sequencing sample was made of CD4+ T cells from blood. CDR3 bases: TGTGCCAGCAGCCAAGATAATTTCAGCGCAGGACGGCGGGGCGGCTACACCTTC. This gives the protein CASSQDNFSAGRRGGYTF.